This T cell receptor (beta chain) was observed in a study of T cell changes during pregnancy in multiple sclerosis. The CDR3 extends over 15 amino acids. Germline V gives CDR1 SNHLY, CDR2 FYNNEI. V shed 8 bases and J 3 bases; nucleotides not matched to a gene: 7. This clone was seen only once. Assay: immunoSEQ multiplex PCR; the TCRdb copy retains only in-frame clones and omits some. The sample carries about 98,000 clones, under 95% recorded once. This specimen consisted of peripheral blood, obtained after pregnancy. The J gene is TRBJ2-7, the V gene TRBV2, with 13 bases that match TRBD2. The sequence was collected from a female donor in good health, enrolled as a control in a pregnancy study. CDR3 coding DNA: TGTGCCAGCCCCGTTAGGACTAGCGGGGGCTACGAGCAGTACTTC. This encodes CASPVRTSGGYEQYF.